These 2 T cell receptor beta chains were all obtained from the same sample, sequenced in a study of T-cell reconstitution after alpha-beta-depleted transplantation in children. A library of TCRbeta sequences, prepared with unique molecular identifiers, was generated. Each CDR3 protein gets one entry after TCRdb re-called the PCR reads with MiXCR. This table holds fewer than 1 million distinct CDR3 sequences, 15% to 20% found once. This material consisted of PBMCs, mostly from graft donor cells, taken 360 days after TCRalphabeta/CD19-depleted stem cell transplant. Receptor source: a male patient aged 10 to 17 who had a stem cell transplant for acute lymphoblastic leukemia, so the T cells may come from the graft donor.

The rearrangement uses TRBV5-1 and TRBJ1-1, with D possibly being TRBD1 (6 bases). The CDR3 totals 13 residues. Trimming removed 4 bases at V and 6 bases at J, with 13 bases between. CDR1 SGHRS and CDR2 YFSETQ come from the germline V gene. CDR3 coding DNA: TGCGCCAGCAGCGCCCACACAGGGTCTGAAGCTTTCTTT. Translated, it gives CASSAHTGSEAFF.

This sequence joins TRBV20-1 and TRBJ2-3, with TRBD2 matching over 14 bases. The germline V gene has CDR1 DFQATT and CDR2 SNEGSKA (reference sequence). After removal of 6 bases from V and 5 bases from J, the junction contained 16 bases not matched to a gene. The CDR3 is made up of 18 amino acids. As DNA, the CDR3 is TGCAGTGCCCATCAGGGGACTAGCGGGAGATGGGGAAAAGATACGCAGTATTTT. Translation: CSAHQGTSGRWGKDTQYF.